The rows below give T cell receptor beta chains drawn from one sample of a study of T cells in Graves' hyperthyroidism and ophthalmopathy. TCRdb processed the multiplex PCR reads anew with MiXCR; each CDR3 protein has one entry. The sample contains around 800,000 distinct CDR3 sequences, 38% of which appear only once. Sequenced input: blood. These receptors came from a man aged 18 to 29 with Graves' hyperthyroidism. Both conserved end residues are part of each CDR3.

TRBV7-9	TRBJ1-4	CASSLIRDNEKLFF
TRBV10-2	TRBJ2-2	CASRAHGTGELFF
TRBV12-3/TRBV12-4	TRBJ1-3	CASSLIEGYGNTIYF
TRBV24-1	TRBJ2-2	CATGARAGELFF
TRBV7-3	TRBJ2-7	CASSFTGTGEQYF
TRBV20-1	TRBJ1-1	CSAREGIKTEAFF
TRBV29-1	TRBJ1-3	CSAFRGNTIYF
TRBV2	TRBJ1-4	CASSDATGPNEKLFF
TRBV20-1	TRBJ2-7	CSVSGGARGEQYF
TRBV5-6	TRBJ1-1	CASSWGTGGSYTEAFF
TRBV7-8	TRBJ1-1	CASSLAHSLRGTEAFF
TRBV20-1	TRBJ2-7	CSALSLAGDTYEQYF
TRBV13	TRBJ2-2	CASSLNSYRGEPFF
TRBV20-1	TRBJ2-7	CSASPTFTYEQYF
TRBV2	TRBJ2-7	CASSELVTGSYEQYF
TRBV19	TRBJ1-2	CATWDIYGYTF
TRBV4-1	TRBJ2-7	CASAKGGEVGEQYF
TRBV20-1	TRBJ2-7	CSARDPGGYYEQYF
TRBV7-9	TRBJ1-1	CASTGDDTMNTEAFF
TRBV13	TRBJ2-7	CASGAGGGSYEQYF
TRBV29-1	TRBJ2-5	CSVLTGEETQYF
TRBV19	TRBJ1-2	CASAPGTRGGYTF
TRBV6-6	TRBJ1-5	CASRSQGAAGEPQHF
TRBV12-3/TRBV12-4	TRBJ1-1	CASKSSARRTEAFF
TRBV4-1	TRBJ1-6	CASSQDGTGVSPLHF
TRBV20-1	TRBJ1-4	CSAGQGYNEKLFF
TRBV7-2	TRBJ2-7	CASSLLDRGAYEQYF
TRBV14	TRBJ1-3	CASSQDRIGNTIYF
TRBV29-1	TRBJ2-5	CSAKTSAGETQYF
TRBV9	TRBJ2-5	CASSVEGGAGMVTQYF
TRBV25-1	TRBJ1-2	CASTLGGADYGYTF
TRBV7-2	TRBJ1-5	CASSSGGRRQPRHF
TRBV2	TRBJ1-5	CATKESGDLNQPQHF
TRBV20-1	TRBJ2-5	CSASSGNQETQYF
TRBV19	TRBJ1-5	CASSAQGAWQPQHF
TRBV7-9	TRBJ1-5	CASSWDLGQPQHF
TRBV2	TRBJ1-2	CASSSTGSGLGYTF
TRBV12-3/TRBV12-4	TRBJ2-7	CASAQGTYEQYF
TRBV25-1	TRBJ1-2	CASSDHMAAGDYGYTF
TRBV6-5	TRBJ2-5	CASAPGLGGETQYF
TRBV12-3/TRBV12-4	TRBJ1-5	CASSSGSVRPQHF
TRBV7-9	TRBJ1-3	CASSSQGDGNTIYF
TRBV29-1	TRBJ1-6	CSVLDSPGSPLHF
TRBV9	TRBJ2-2	CASSPYPPGELFF
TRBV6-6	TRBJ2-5	CASSYSPRDRQETQYF
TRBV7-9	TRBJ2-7	CASSFPGLKGSYEQYF
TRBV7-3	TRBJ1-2	CASSLGGATNYGYTF
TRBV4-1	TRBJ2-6	CASSADSGDNVLTF